Sequencing of this TCR beta chain was carried out in a study of blood T cells in healthy people across ages. Alongside a J-beta primer mix, a sample-barcoded 5' primer served in a second PCR lasting roughly 7 to 11 cycles. TCRdb redid the calling of the 5' RACE reads with MiXCR, one entry per CDR3 protein. The sample has more than 1.4 million distinct CDR3 sequences; approximately 42% are singletons. Germline values: CDR1 MGHRA, CDR2 YSYEKL. The CDR3 has 17 residues. V was clipped by 0 bases and J by 3 bases, with 17 bases between them. Sequences were obtained from blood. The source is a woman aged 18-29 years in good health. This chain connects TRBV4-1 to TRBJ1-1; D is unclear. In DNA form, the CDR3 reads TGCGCCAGCAGCCAAGATCCGGGAGGTCTGTGGGACACTGAAGCTTTCTTT. This translates into CASSQDPGGLWDTEAFF.